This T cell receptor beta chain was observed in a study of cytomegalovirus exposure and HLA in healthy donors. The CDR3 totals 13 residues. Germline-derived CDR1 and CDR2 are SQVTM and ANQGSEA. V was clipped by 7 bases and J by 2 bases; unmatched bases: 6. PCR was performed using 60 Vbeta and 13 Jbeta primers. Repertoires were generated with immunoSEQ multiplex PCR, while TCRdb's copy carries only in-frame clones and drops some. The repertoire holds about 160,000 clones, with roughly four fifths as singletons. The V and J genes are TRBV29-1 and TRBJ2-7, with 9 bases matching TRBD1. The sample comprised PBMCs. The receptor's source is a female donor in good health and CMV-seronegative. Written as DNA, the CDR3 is TGCAGCGCTGGGACAGGGCTGACCTACGAGCAGTACTTC. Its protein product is CSAGTGLTYEQYF.